These 16 T cell receptor beta chains were all obtained from the same sample, sequenced in a study of spatial heterogeneity in lung cancer. TCRdb ran MiXCR on the 5' RACE reads and lists one entry per CDR3 protein. Of roughly 32,000 distinct CDR3 sequences listed, 8.5% to 12% are singletons. As for time point: blood at routine non-recurrence follow-up after resection. The specimen comprised PBMCs, sampled at follow-up. The receptor set was obtained from a female donor with early-stage non-small cell lung cancer.

The J gene is TRBJ1-1, the V gene TRBV2; 8 bases are a match to TRBD1. The junction had 0 bases not matched to a gene; V was cut back by 2 bases and J by 4 bases. The germline V gene has CDR1 SNHLY and CDR2 FYNNEI. There are 13 residues in the CDR3. CDR3 residues: CASSEQGATEAFF. The DNA for the CDR3 is TGTGCCAGCAGTGAACAGGGGGCCACTGAAGCTTTCTTT.

This clonotype was detected many times. The CDR3: CSAEDGNTGELFF. The CDR3 nucleotides are TGCAGCGCAGAGGACGGTAACACCGGGGAGCTGTTTTTT. The J gene is TRBJ2-2, the V gene TRBV29-1; D not certain. The germline V gene encodes CDR1 SQVTM and CDR2 ANQGSEA. Trimming took off 7 bases at V and 2 bases at J, with 11 bases between the two ends. The CDR3 is 13 residues long.

In this sample, this clonotype turned up many times. The chain recombines TRBV28 with TRBJ1-4; perhaps TRBD1 as D (5 bases). The CDR3 has 12 amino acids. V was cut by 7 bases and J by 8 bases, with 11 bases left in between. From germline, CDR1 is MDHEN and CDR2 SYDVKM. CDR3 nucleotides: TGTGCCAGCACCTCAACAGGAGAAAAACTGTTTTTT. It translates to CASTSTGEKLFF. The full variable domain, completed using reference TRBV28 and TRBJ1-4, is DVKVTQSSRYLVKRTGEKVFLECVQDMDHENMFWYRQDPGLGLRLIYFSYDVKMKEKGDIPEGYSVSREKKERFSLILESASTNQTSMYLCASTSTGEKLFFGSGTQLSVL.

This clonotype has at least ten counts. V gene TRBV10-3 combines with J gene TRBJ1-4, with a tentative D call TRBD1 (5 bases). The CDR3 is made up of 13 amino acids. V lost 8 bases to trimming and J lost 8 bases, with 15 bases between them. CDR1 and CDR2 from the germline V gene are ENHRY and SYGVKD. Written as DNA, the CDR3 is TGTGCCATCGGGGGGACCAGCATGGAAAAACTGTTTTTT. As protein: CAIGGTSMEKLFF.

This clonotype came up a few times. The V call is TRBV12-3 or TRBV12-4, the J call TRBJ2-2; possible D gene TRBD1, 5 bases. The CDR3 contains 14 residues. Trimming stripped 3 bases from V and 7 bases from J, with 12 bases between. CDR3 protein: CASSFQRGGGELFF. As DNA, the CDR3 is TGTGCCAGCAGTTTCCAAAGGGGCGGCGGGGAGCTGTTTTTT.

The V gene is TRBV11-1, the J gene TRBJ1-2; D remains ambiguous. CDR3 length: 14 residues. V dropped 5 bases and J dropped 8 bases, with 18 bases sitting between them. Germline V CDR1 and CDR2: SGHAT, FQDESV (reference sequence). As DNA, the CDR3 is TGTGCCAGCAGCGCGGTCATTTTGGGCGGGGGCTACACCTTC. Encoded protein: CASSAVILGGGYTF.

This clonotype was counted many times. The V gene is TRBV7-8, the J gene TRBJ2-2; D possibly corresponds to TRBD1 (6 bases). CDR3 length: 14 residues. Germline V gene lookup returns CDR1 SGHVS and CDR2 FQNEAQ. V was clipped by 6 bases and J by 4 bases, with 12 bases between them. DNA for the CDR3: TGTGCCAGCAGGCAACAGGGTGCCACCGGGGAGCTGTTTTTT. Translation gives CASRQQGATGELFF.

This clonotype was seen more than once but under ten times. This sequence joins TRBV27 and TRBJ2-7, with D unresolved. Germline V lookup: CDR1 MNHEY, CDR2 SMNVEV (reference sequence). The length of the CDR3 is 13 residues. Trimming pared 0 bases from V and 3 bases from J, leaving 6 bases between. The CDR3 sequence is CASSLSIGYEQYF. In nucleotides, the CDR3 is TGTGCCAGCAGTTTATCGATCGGCTACGAGCAGTACTTC.

The chain combines TRBV5-1 with TRBJ1-2, with 8 bases matching TRBD1. The CDR3 extends over 13 amino acids. Germline lookup yields CDR1 SGHRS and CDR2 YFSETQ. Trimming at V came to 4 bases and at J to 4 bases, leaving 3 bases not matched to a gene. CDR3 coding DNA: TGCGCCAGCAGCCCGGACAGGGTCTATGGCTACACCTTC. This encodes CASSPDRVYGYTF.

This clonotype was counted at least ten times. The chain couples TRBV11-2 to TRBJ1-1; D gene ambiguous. Trimming removed 1 base at V and 0 bases at J, with 3 bases between. From germline, CDR1 is SGHAT and CDR2 FQNNGV. This CDR3 comprises 13 residues. The chain's CDR3 is CASSLGLNTEAFF. The CDR3 DNA reads as TGTGCCAGCAGCTTAGGGTTGAACACTGAAGCTTTCTTT.

At least ten counts were recorded for this clonotype. The gene calls are TRBV28 and TRBJ2-7; TRBD2 matches at 8 bases. This CDR3 comprises 12 residues. Germline trimming cut 4 bases from V and 9 bases from J; bases unmatched to any gene: 5. Germline assignment: CDR1 MDHEN and CDR2 SYDVKM. The CDR3 loop reads CASSSGTRVQYF. The CDR3 DNA is TGTGCCAGCAGTTCCGGGACTAGGGTGCAGTACTTC.

This clonotype was detected many times. The rearrangement joins TRBV19 to TRBJ2-7; 8 bases are shared with TRBD1. Germline lookup yields CDR1 LNHDA and CDR2 SQIVND (reference sequence). With 4 bases clipped from V and 0 bases from J, the junction kept 8 bases outside the gene matches. This CDR3 has 16 residues. This CDR3 is CASSNSGTGTSYEQYF. As DNA, the CDR3 is TGTGCCAGTAGTAACTCCGGGACAGGAACCTCCTACGAGCAGTACTTC.

This clonotype was seen ten or more times. The V call is TRBV29-1, the J call TRBJ2-7, with TRBD1 matching over 7 bases. Trimming cost V 7 bases and J 6 bases; bases outside gene matches: 9. Per the germline V gene, CDR1 is SQVTM and CDR2 is ANQGSEA. CDR3 length equals 12 residues. CDR3 in DNA: TGCAGCGAGAGGGGACAGAGGGGCGAGCAGTACTTC. Translated: CSERGQRGEQYF.

At least ten counts were recorded for this clonotype. The chain uses TRBV7-6 and TRBJ2-3; 8 bases are shared with TRBD2. The CDR3 contains 16 residues. V lost 5 bases and J lost 6; bases outside the gene matches: 13. CDR1 SGHVS and CDR2 FNYEAQ come from the germline V gene. In DNA form, the CDR3 reads TGTGCCAGCAGCCTTGGACTAGCATGGGGTGGCGATACGCAGTATTTT. The encoded protein is CASSLGLAWGGDTQYF.

This chain joins TRBV28 and TRBJ1-6; 7 bases are shared with TRBD1. Germline V gives CDR1 MDHEN, CDR2 SYDVKM. This CDR3 comprises 16 residues. V trimming: 2 bases; J trimming: 1 base; junction bases outside the gene matches: 2. CDR3 amino acids: CASSLTRGSYNSPLHF. The CDR3 DNA follows: TGTGCCAGCAGTTTAACCAGGGGGTCCTATAATTCACCCCTCCACTTT.

This clonotype has just a few counts. The chain employs TRBV19 and TRBJ2-3; D not certain. The germline V and J ends were trimmed by 3 bases and 5 bases, with 9 bases remaining between them. CDR1 and CDR2 from the germline V gene are LNHDA and SQIVND (reference sequence). This CDR3 region has 13 residues. The CDR3 here is CASSMVGGDTQYF. The CDR3 DNA sequence: TGTGCCAGTAGTATGGTAGGTGGAGATACGCAGTATTTT.